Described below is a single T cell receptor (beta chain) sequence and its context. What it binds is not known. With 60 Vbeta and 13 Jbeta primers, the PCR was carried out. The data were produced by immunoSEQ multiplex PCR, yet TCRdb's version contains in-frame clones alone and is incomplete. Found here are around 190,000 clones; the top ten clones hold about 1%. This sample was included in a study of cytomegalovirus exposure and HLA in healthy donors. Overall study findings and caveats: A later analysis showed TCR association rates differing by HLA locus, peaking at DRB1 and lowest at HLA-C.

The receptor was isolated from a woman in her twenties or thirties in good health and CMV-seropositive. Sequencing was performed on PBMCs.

CDR3 DNA sequence: TGTGCCTGGAGTGTAAAACAGAAAAATCAGCCCCAGCATTTT. Translating it yields CAWSVKQKNQPQHF. The chain joins TRBV30 to TRBJ1-5, with D unclear. The CDR3 is 14 amino acids. CDR1 is GTSNPN and CDR2 is SVGIG in the germline V gene (reference sequence). The ends were cut back, 0 bases at V and 4 bases at J, with 10 bases in the middle.